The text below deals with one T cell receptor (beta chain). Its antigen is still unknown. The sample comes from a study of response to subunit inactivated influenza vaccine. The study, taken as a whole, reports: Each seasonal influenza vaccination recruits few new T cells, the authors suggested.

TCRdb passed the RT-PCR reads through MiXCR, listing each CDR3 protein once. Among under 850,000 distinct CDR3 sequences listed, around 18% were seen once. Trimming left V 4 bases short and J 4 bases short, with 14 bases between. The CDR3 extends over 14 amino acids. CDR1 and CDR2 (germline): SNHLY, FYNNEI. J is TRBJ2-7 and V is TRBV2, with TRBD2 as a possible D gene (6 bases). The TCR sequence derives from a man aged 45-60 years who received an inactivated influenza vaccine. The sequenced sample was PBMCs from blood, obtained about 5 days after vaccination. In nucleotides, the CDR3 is TGTGCCAGCAGTGGCTCAGGGAGGAAGTACGAGCAGTACTTC. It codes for CASSGSGRKYEQYF.